Below are 24 T cell receptor beta chains sequenced from a single sample in a study of technical replicates of blood from a handful of donors. Generated by immunoSEQ multiplex PCR, the TCRdb table keeps only in-frame clones and is missing some. The data hold 91,000 or so clones, with around 95% observed a single time. Material for sequencing was T cells isolated from PBMCs. The origin of the receptors is a human donor in good health.

The chain uses TRBV6-4 and TRBJ2-3; 7 bases are shared with TRBD2. Germline-derived CDR1 and CDR2 are MRHNA and SNTAGT. Unmatched junction bases numbered 2, after V lost 2 bases and J lost 0 bases. The CDR3 has 15 residues. This chain's CDR3 is CASSDREASTDTQYF. CDR3 DNA sequence: TGTGCCAGCAGTGACCGGGAGGCGAGCACAGATACGCAGTATTTT.

The V and J genes are TRBV19 and TRBJ1-4, with TRBD1 as a possible D gene (6 bases). Trimming left V 9 bases short and J 11 bases short, with 22 bases between. The CDR3 covers 14 residues. Germline CDR1 is LNHDA and CDR2 is SQIVND (reference sequence). CDR3 sequence: CASQLQISQGKLFF. The CDR3 DNA follows: TGTGCCAGCCAATTACAAATCTCCCAGGGGAAACTGTTTTTT.

The chain combines TRBV28 with TRBJ1-2; 7 bases match TRBD1. CDR1 is MDHEN, CDR2 SYDVKM, per germline. Unmatched junction bases numbered 26, after V lost 6 bases and J lost 4 bases. The CDR3 loop spans 20 amino acids. CDR3 sequence reads: CASSRKTLSPWTGEFYGYTF. CDR3 nucleotide sequence: TGTGCCAGCAGCCGAAAAACCCTATCTCCGTGGACAGGAGAGTTCTATGGCTACACCTTC.

The chain combines TRBV5-1 with TRBJ2-1; 12 positions agree with TRBD2. The CDR3 sequence is 16 residues long. V lost 6 bases to trimming and J lost 0 bases; unmatched junction nucleotides: 4. CDR1 is SGHRS, CDR2 YFSETQ, per germline. This CDR3 reads CASTASGGASYNEQFF. For the CDR3, the DNA is TGCGCCAGCACCGCTAGCGGGGGGGCCTCCTACAATGAGCAGTTCTTC.

The J gene is TRBJ2-3, the V gene TRBV18, with D possibly matching TRBD1 (5 bases). Trimming pared 5 bases from V and 4 bases from J, leaving 13 bases between. The length of the CDR3 is 14 residues. Germline V gene data show CDR1 as KGHSH and CDR2 as LQKENI. CDR3 region: CASSKPGSPDTQYF. As DNA, the CDR3 is TGTGCCAGCTCAAAACCAGGGTCCCCAGATACGCAGTATTTT.

The chain uses TRBV7-9 and TRBJ2-1, with D possibly being TRBD2 (5 bases). Trimming cost V 1 base and J 8 bases, with 24 bases left between them. Germline V gene data show CDR1 as SEHNR and CDR2 as FQNEAQ (reference sequence). The CDR3 is made up of 18 amino acids. CDR3 DNA sequence: TGTGCCAGCAGCTTAGAGGCGTGGGTACCGATAAGTAGCGATGAGCAGTTCTTC. Its translation is CASSLEAWVPISSDEQFF.

The rearrangement joins TRBV5-4 to TRBJ2-7; 11 nucleotides line up with TRBD2. J lost 3 bases, V lost 1 base, and 3 bases had no gene match. CDR3 size: 15 residues. Germline V gene sequence: CDR1 SGHNT, CDR2 YYREEE (reference sequence). This CDR3 is CASSLHSGRVYEQYF. DNA of the CDR3: TGTGCCAGCAGCTTGCATAGCGGGAGGGTCTACGAGCAGTACTTC.

J is TRBJ2-6 and V is TRBV2; D gene uncertain. V was pared by 5 bases and J by 0 bases, with 14 bases between. This CDR3 comprises 17 residues. The V gene's germline CDR1 is SNHLY and CDR2 FYNNEI. The CDR3 loop reads CASSPHPFGSGANVLTF. Written as DNA, the CDR3 is TGTGCCAGCAGTCCCCACCCGTTCGGCTCTGGGGCCAACGTCCTGACTTTC.

The J gene is TRBJ2-2, the V gene TRBV30, with a tentative D call TRBD2 (6 bases). CDR3 length: 14 residues. V was cut by 3 bases and J by 1 base, with 9 bases left in between. CDR1 and CDR2 from the germline V gene are GTSNPN and SVGIG (reference sequence). CDR3 region: CAWRGGVNTGELFF. Here the CDR3 DNA reads TGTGCCTGGAGAGGCGGGGTGAACACCGGGGAGCTGTTTTTT. Drawing the rest from reference TRBV30 and TRBJ2-2, the complete variable domain is SQTIHQWPATLVQPVGSPLSLECTVEGTSNPNLYWYRQAAGRGLQLLFYSVGIGQISSEVPQNLSASRPQDRQFILSSKKLLLSDSGFYLCAWRGGVNTGELFFGEGSRLTVL.

This chain links TRBV28 with TRBJ2-7, with D perhaps matching TRBD1 (5 bases). Between the trimmed V and J ends, which lost 6 bases and 1 base, there was a span of 13 bases. In germline, CDR1 is MDHEN, CDR2 SYDVKM. The CDR3 spans 14 residues. The CDR3 spells CASRQVRHSYEQYF. CDR3 DNA: TGTGCCAGCAGACAGGTTCGACATTCCTACGAGCAGTACTTC.

The genes are TRBV4-2 and TRBJ2-3; 12 nucleotides line up with TRBD2. Looked up from germline, CDR1 is LGHNA and CDR2 is YNFKEQ. Trimming removed 0 bases from V and 2 bases from J; junction bases left unmatched: 15. The CDR3 spans 21 residues. The CDR3 is CASSQDGRLAGGRTFTDTQYF. Written as DNA, the CDR3 is TGTGCCAGCAGCCAAGATGGTCGGCTAGCGGGGGGGCGGACCTTCACAGATACGCAGTATTTT.

The chain uses TRBV6-5 and TRBJ1-1; D ambiguous. Germline V gene lookup returns CDR1 MNHEY and CDR2 SVGAGI. Trimming cost V 5 bases and J 5 bases, with 18 bases left between them. This CDR3 is 15 amino acids long. The CDR3 is CASSRRRWPSTEAFF. CDR3 DNA sequence: TGTGCCAGCAGTCGGAGACGTTGGCCTTCGACTGAAGCTTTCTTT.

The V gene is TRBV27, the J gene TRBJ2-7; 11 bases line up with TRBD1. Trimming took 6 bases from V and 5 from J; bases not matched to a gene: 18. Germline loops: CDR1 MNHEY, CDR2 SMNVEV (reference sequence). The CDR3 sequence is 18 residues long. This CDR3 reads CASSSTPARDRGSHEQYF. CDR3 nucleotide sequence: TGTGCCAGCAGCTCAACGCCCGCCCGGGACAGGGGGAGCCACGAGCAGTACTTC.

The chain uses TRBV19 and TRBJ1-6, with 9 bases identical to TRBD1. V lost 5 bases to trimming and J lost 6 bases; unmatched junction nucleotides: 14. The CDR3 has 18 amino acids. Germline assignment: CDR1 LNHDA and CDR2 SQIVND (reference sequence). DNA of the CDR3: TGTGCCAGTAGTCTCATGGGGACAGGGCCCCAAATTAATTCACCCCTCCACTTT. It yields the protein CASSLMGTGPQINSPLHF.

A remark on this clone: Other DNA sequences within the sample encode an identical CDR3. This chain joins TRBV2 and TRBJ2-7; perhaps TRBD1 as D (6 bases). Germline CDR1 SNHLY, CDR2 FYNNEI. Trimming shortened V by 4 bases and J by 2 bases, and 9 bases separated the two germline ends. The CDR3 is made up of 13 amino acids. This CDR3 is CASSVSGAYEQYF. The DNA for the CDR3 is TGTGCCAGCAGTGTCTCAGGGGCCTACGAGCAGTACTTC.

The V call is TRBV27, the J call TRBJ2-1, with 13 bases identical to TRBD2. The trim removed 3 bases at V and 7 bases at J, leaving 3 bases unmatched. CDR1 and CDR2 (germline): MNHEY, SMNVEV (reference sequence). This CDR3 is built from 15 residues. DNA for the CDR3: TGTGCCAGCAGTTTCCTGGGACTAGCGGGGAATGAGCAGTTCTTC. It translates to CASSFLGLAGNEQFF.

This clone was counted a single time. The DNA for the CDR3 is TGTGCCAGCAGCCCCAAGACAGGGAACTCACCCCTCCACTTT. It is translated as CASSPKTGNSPLHF. The gene calls are TRBV9 and TRBJ1-6; 7 bases fit TRBD1. CDR3 length: 14 residues. The germline gives CDR1 SGDLS, CDR2 YYNGEE. V shed 4 bases and J 10 bases; nucleotides not matched to a gene: 8.

The chain uses TRBV9 and TRBJ1-3, with TRBD1 matching 8 bases. The CDR3 consists of 16 residues. Germline CDR1 reads SGDLS; CDR2 reads YYNGEE. V was pared by 3 bases and J by 2 bases, with 7 bases of the junction left unmatched. The CDR3 sequence: CASSGTGGTAGNTIYF. The CDR3 coding sequence is TGTGCCAGCAGCGGAACAGGGGGTACCGCTGGAAACACCATATATTTT.

The V gene is TRBV7-3, the J gene TRBJ1-4; D gene uncertain. The CDR3 is made up of 13 amino acids. The V end was cut by 2 bases, the J end by 5 bases, with 6 bases between. Germline V gene sequence: CDR1 SGHTA, CDR2 FQGTGA. Here the CDR3 DNA reads TGTGCCAGCAGCTTACAGGCGAATGAAAAACTGTTTTTT. This gives the protein CASSLQANEKLFF.

The chain has TRBV7-8 and TRBJ1-1, with D maybe TRBD1 (5 bases). CDR1 and CDR2 (germline): SGHVS, FQNEAQ. The CDR3 has 18 amino acids. V gave up 2 bases and J gave up 0 bases, with 19 bases separating them. Here the CDR3 reads CASSLNVGRVTMNTEAFF. CDR3 DNA: TGTGCCAGCAGCTTAAACGTGGGCAGGGTCACTATGAACACTGAAGCTTTCTTT.

The V call is TRBV10-1, the J call TRBJ2-7, with 11 bases fitting TRBD1. Trimming at V came to 10 bases and at J to 6 bases, leaving 5 bases not matched to a gene. CDR3 size: 12 residues. Germline-derived CDR1 and CDR2 are WNHNN and SYGVQD (reference sequence). The CDR3 DNA sequence: TGCGCCACCGGGACAGGGGGACCCGAGCAGTACTTC. It translates to CATGTGGPEQYF.

The chain has TRBV5-4 and TRBJ1-1; a possible D gene is TRBD1 (6 bases). Germline CDR1 SGHNT, CDR2 YYREEE (reference sequence). This CDR3 contains 15 residues. V shed 0 bases and J shed 3 bases, with 12 bases lying between them. The CDR3 protein is CASSLVGTTDTEAFF. Written as DNA, the CDR3 is TGTGCCAGCAGCTTGGTGGGGACAACGGACACTGAAGCTTTCTTT.

In its sample, this clone was seen once. V usage is TRBV5-4 and J usage is TRBJ1-3, with 7 bases that match TRBD1. This CDR3 spans 13 amino acids. Germline CDR1 and CDR2: SGHNT and YYREEE (reference sequence). V gave up 4 bases and J gave up 5 bases; unmatched junction bases: 3. This chain's CDR3 is CASSPGGRNTIYF. The CDR3 DNA sequence: TGTGCCAGCAGCCCAGGGGGGCGAAACACCATATATTTT.

V is TRBV28 and J is TRBJ2-1; 11 bases line up with TRBD2. Per germline, CDR1 MDHEN and CDR2 SYDVKM. CDR3 length: 14 residues. V shed 2 bases and J 8 bases; nucleotides not matched to a gene: 2. The CDR3: CASSLLAGGYEQFF. CDR3 in DNA: TGTGCCAGCAGTTTACTAGCGGGAGGCTATGAGCAGTTCTTC. Full variable domain (missing parts from reference TRBV28 and TRBJ2-1): DVKVTQSSRYLVKRTGEKVFLECVQDMDHENMFWYRQDPGLGLRLIYFSYDVKMKEKGDIPEGYSVSREKKERFSLILESASTNQTSMYLCASSLLAGGYEQFFGPGTRLTVL.